A selection of T cell receptor beta chains follows, all from one sample in a study of blood T cell repertoires in COVID-19. Method: immunoSEQ multiplex PCR; TCRdb's copy keeps in-frame clones and lacks some. The sample lists around 340,000 clones, 86% occurring once. Sequencing was carried out using PBMCs or T cells enriched from blood (not recorded which). Source of these receptors: a woman between 40 and 50 years old with acute COVID-19. Each CDR3 is given with its conserved first and last residue. A D gene is named only where the DNA matches it firmly. Expanded clones get a size class; other rows say once, few or many, or leave the size out.

d_gene: TRBD2
abundance: .
v_gene: TRBV7-2
len: 16
j_gene: TRBJ2-2
CDR3nt: TGTGCCAGCAGCCGGGGGGGCTTCGTTATCACCGGGGAGCTGTTTTTT
CDR3aa: CASSRGGFVITGELFF

d_gene: TRBD2
abundance: .
v_gene: TRBV25-1
len: 18
j_gene: TRBJ2-1
CDR3nt: TGTGCCAGCAGTGATAGCTCACCGACTAGCGGGGTAAGGTATGAGCAGTTCTTC
CDR3aa: CASSDSSPTSGVRYEQFF

d_gene: .
abundance: .
v_gene: TRBV5-1
len: 14
j_gene: TRBJ1-2
CDR3nt: TGCGCCAGCAGCTTGGTTCAGGGGAACTATGGCTACACCTTC
CDR3aa: CASSLVQGNYGYTF

d_gene: .
abundance: .
v_gene: TRBV7-2
len: 13
j_gene: TRBJ1-1
CDR3nt: TGTGCCAGCAGTTCACAGGGAAACACTGAAGCTTTCTTT
CDR3aa: CASSSQGNTEAFF

d_gene: TRBD2
abundance: .
v_gene: TRBV5-5
len: 16
j_gene: TRBJ2-1
CDR3nt: TGTGCCAGCAGCTTTTTAGCGGGAGGGCCTTGGGATGAGCAGTTCTTC
CDR3aa: CASSFLAGGPWDEQFF

d_gene: .
abundance: .
v_gene: TRBV3-1/TRBV3-2
len: 14
j_gene: TRBJ1-3
CDR3nt: TGTGCCAGCAGCCAAGTCGGCTTGCGGAACACCATATATTTT
CDR3aa: CASSQVGLRNTIYF

d_gene: TRBD1
abundance: .
v_gene: TRBV19
len: 16
j_gene: TRBJ1-6
CDR3nt: TGTGCCAGTAGTACTTCCGGGACAGGGAATTTGGCACCCCTCCACTTT
CDR3aa: CASSTSGTGNLAPLHF

d_gene: .
abundance: .
v_gene: TRBV3-1/TRBV3-2
len: 16
j_gene: TRBJ2-1
CDR3nt: TGTGCCAGCAGCCAAATCGTTATTAGCCCCTACAATGAGCAGTTCTTC
CDR3aa: CASSQIVISPYNEQFF

d_gene: .
abundance: .
v_gene: TRBV7-9
len: 15
j_gene: TRBJ1-1
CDR3nt: TGTGCCAGCCTAGTGGGGGGGTGGATGAACACTGAAGCTTTCTTT
CDR3aa: CASLVGGWMNTEAFF

d_gene: TRBD1
abundance: once
v_gene: TRBV29-1
len: 15
j_gene: TRBJ1-2
CDR3nt: TGCAGCGTTGGGGGGGTCGACAGGGAACTCTATGGCTACACCTTC
CDR3aa: CSVGGVDRELYGYTF

d_gene: TRBD2
abundance: .
v_gene: TRBV27
len: 17
j_gene: TRBJ2-7
CDR3nt: TGTGCCAGCAGTACGCCTAGCGGGGGGGCGAAAATCTACGAGCAGTACTTC
CDR3aa: CASSTPSGGAKIYEQYF

d_gene: TRBD1
abundance: .
v_gene: TRBV6-1
len: 18
j_gene: TRBJ1-4
CDR3nt: TGTGCCAGCAGTGGCTCCGGACAGGCCCTTGCAACTAATGAAAAACTGTTTTTT
CDR3aa: CASSGSGQALATNEKLFF

d_gene: TRBD1
abundance: .
v_gene: TRBV28
len: 16
j_gene: TRBJ1-3
CDR3nt: TGTGCCAGCACCCGTCCCGGGACAGGGATCAGAAACACCATATATTTT
CDR3aa: CASTRPGTGIRNTIYF

d_gene: .
abundance: .
v_gene: TRBV12-3/TRBV12-4
len: 13
j_gene: TRBJ1-1
CDR3nt: TGTGCCAGCCGAGGATCGGGATGGTTCGAAGCTTTCTTT
CDR3aa: CASRGSGWFEAFF

d_gene: .
abundance: .
v_gene: TRBV10-1
len: 13
j_gene: TRBJ1-2
CDR3nt: TGCGCCAGCAACATGGACAGATTCTATGGCTACACCTTC
CDR3aa: CASNMDRFYGYTF

d_gene: .
abundance: once
v_gene: TRBV19
len: 13
j_gene: TRBJ2-5
CDR3nt: TGTGCCAGTAGTGGGGGCTTAGGAGAGACCCAGTACTTC
CDR3aa: CASSGGLGETQYF

d_gene: .
abundance: once
v_gene: TRBV2
len: 13
j_gene: TRBJ2-7
CDR3nt: TGTGCCAGCCTTATAGGACAGTCCTACGAGCAGTACTTC
CDR3aa: CASLIGQSYEQYF

d_gene: TRBD2
abundance: .
v_gene: TRBV7-8
len: 15
j_gene: TRBJ2-5
CDR3nt: TGTGCCAGCAGCCGAGCGGGAGAGTACCAAGAGACCCAGTACTTC
CDR3aa: CASSRAGEYQETQYF

d_gene: TRBD1
abundance: .
v_gene: TRBV11-2
len: 16
j_gene: TRBJ2-5
CDR3nt: TGTGCCAGCAGCTTAGATCTGACAGGGCGGGTTGAGACCCAGTACTTC
CDR3aa: CASSLDLTGRVETQYF

d_gene: .
abundance: .
v_gene: TRBV5-1
len: 14
j_gene: TRBJ2-7
CDR3nt: TGCGCCAGCAGCTTTGAGTCCTTCTCCTACGAGCAGTACTTC
CDR3aa: CASSFESFSYEQYF

d_gene: TRBD2
abundance: .
v_gene: TRBV7-2
len: 18
j_gene: TRBJ2-1
CDR3nt: TGTGCCAGCAGCCCCCACGTAGTTGGACTAGCGGGGAACAATGAGCAGTTCTTC
CDR3aa: CASSPHVVGLAGNNEQFF

d_gene: .
abundance: once
v_gene: TRBV3-1/TRBV3-2
len: 13
j_gene: TRBJ2-7
CDR3nt: TGTGCCAGCAGGAGCGAAATTTCCGCCGAGCAGTACTTC
CDR3aa: CASRSEISAEQYF

d_gene: TRBD1
abundance: .
v_gene: TRBV24-1
len: 15
j_gene: TRBJ2-2
CDR3nt: TGTGCCACCAGTGACCCTCGACAGGGGGCGGTGGAGCTGTTTTTT
CDR3aa: CATSDPRQGAVELFF

d_gene: TRBD1
abundance: .
v_gene: TRBV2
len: 17
j_gene: TRBJ1-1
CDR3nt: TGTGCCAGCGGACCGACAGGGAAGGGCGCCGGGGGAGCTGAAGCTTTCTTT
CDR3aa: CASGPTGKGAGGAEAFF

d_gene: TRBD1
abundance: .
v_gene: TRBV14
len: 14
j_gene: TRBJ2-5
CDR3nt: TGTGCCAGCAGCCCCCCAGGGGGCAGCAAGACCCAGTACTTC
CDR3aa: CASSPPGGSKTQYF

d_gene: .
abundance: .
v_gene: TRBV5-1
len: 16
j_gene: TRBJ2-5
CDR3nt: TGCGCCAGCAGCTTACAGGGAAATCAATACCAAGAGACCCAGTACTTC
CDR3aa: CASSLQGNQYQETQYF

d_gene: .
abundance: .
v_gene: TRBV27
len: 16
j_gene: TRBJ1-5
CDR3nt: TGTGCCAGCAGTTTTTCGGGGTTATATAGCAATCAGCCCCAGCATTTT
CDR3aa: CASSFSGLYSNQPQHF

d_gene: .
abundance: .
v_gene: TRBV24-1
len: 15
j_gene: TRBJ2-2
CDR3nt: TGTGCCACCAGTGATTCCCCAGGGGCCACCGGGGAGCTGTTTTTT
CDR3aa: CATSDSPGATGELFF

d_gene: .
abundance: .
v_gene: TRBV9
len: 15
j_gene: TRBJ1-3
CDR3nt: TGTGCCAGCAGCGTAGGGAGACCGACTGGAAACACCATATATTTT
CDR3aa: CASSVGRPTGNTIYF

d_gene: .
abundance: .
v_gene: TRBV5-1
len: 15
j_gene: TRBJ1-1
CDR3nt: TGCGCCAGCAGCTCGGCGGGACCGCTGAACACTGAAGCTTTCTTT
CDR3aa: CASSSAGPLNTEAFF

d_gene: TRBD1
abundance: .
v_gene: TRBV5-8
len: 15
j_gene: TRBJ2-7
CDR3nt: TGTGCCAGCAGCAAAGGACAGGGGATCCCCTACGAGCAGTACTTC
CDR3aa: CASSKGQGIPYEQYF

d_gene: .
abundance: .
v_gene: TRBV15
len: 14
j_gene: TRBJ2-7
CDR3nt: TGTGCCACCAGCTTTTTTAGGGGGTCCGGCGAGCAGTACTTC
CDR3aa: CATSFFRGSGEQYF

d_gene: .
abundance: .
v_gene: TRBV4-1
len: 18
j_gene: TRBJ1-6
CDR3nt: TGCGCCAGCAGCCTTGGGTTCGGACAGCTGACCTATAATTCACCCCTCCACTTT
CDR3aa: CASSLGFGQLTYNSPLHF

d_gene: .
abundance: .
v_gene: TRBV6-1
len: 15
j_gene: TRBJ1-1
CDR3nt: TGTGCCAGCAGTGAAACTCAGGGGTTTGGCGCTGAAGCTTTCTTT
CDR3aa: CASSETQGFGAEAFF

d_gene: TRBD1
abundance: .
v_gene: TRBV27
len: 18
j_gene: TRBJ1-6
CDR3nt: TGTGCCAGCAGTCCATGGGACAGGGCGAGCTCCTATAATTCACCCCTCCACTTT
CDR3aa: CASSPWDRASSYNSPLHF

d_gene: TRBD1
abundance: .
v_gene: TRBV19
len: 16
j_gene: TRBJ1-2
CDR3nt: TGTGCCAGTAGTATGATAAGGGGGCGAGGCAACTATGGCTACACCTTC
CDR3aa: CASSMIRGRGNYGYTF

d_gene: TRBD1
abundance: .
v_gene: TRBV28
len: 16
j_gene: TRBJ2-7
CDR3nt: TGTGCCAGCAGTTCGGGTGTGGGGACAGGGGGCTACGAGCAGTACTTC
CDR3aa: CASSSGVGTGGYEQYF

d_gene: TRBD2
abundance: .
v_gene: TRBV5-4
len: 15
j_gene: TRBJ2-3
CDR3nt: TGTGCCAGCAGCGGGAGGGTTGGGGCCACAGATACGCAGTATTTT
CDR3aa: CASSGRVGATDTQYF

d_gene: TRBD1
abundance: once
v_gene: TRBV2
len: 12
j_gene: TRBJ1-1
CDR3nt: TGTGCCAGCAGCAGGGGGCCCACTGAAGCTTTCTTT
CDR3aa: CASSRGPTEAFF

d_gene: .
abundance: .
v_gene: TRBV6-2/TRBV6-3
len: 15
j_gene: TRBJ1-2
CDR3nt: TGTGCCAGCAGTAAAAATCCGACAGCAAACTATGGCTACACCTTC
CDR3aa: CASSKNPTANYGYTF

d_gene: TRBD1
abundance: .
v_gene: TRBV2
len: 15
j_gene: TRBJ1-3
CDR3nt: TGTGCCAGCAGGATGACAGGGCCCTCTGGAAACACCATATATTTT
CDR3aa: CASRMTGPSGNTIYF

d_gene: .
abundance: .
v_gene: TRBV6-1
len: 15
j_gene: TRBJ1-1
CDR3nt: TGTGCCAGCAGTGAATACACCAAAAAACAGGTAATGGCTTTCTTT
CDR3aa: CASSEYTKKQVMAFF

d_gene: .
abundance: .
v_gene: TRBV7-9
len: 14
j_gene: TRBJ2-1
CDR3nt: TGTGCCAGCAGCTTAGGATTAGCGACCAATGAGCAGTTCTTC
CDR3aa: CASSLGLATNEQFF

d_gene: TRBD1
abundance: .
v_gene: TRBV4-2
len: 15
j_gene: TRBJ1-2
CDR3nt: TGTGCCAGCAGCCTATCACCCGGGACAGGAAGCGGCTACACCTTC
CDR3aa: CASSLSPGTGSGYTF

d_gene: TRBD2
abundance: .
v_gene: TRBV6-5
len: 16
j_gene: TRBJ2-1
CDR3nt: TGTGCCAGCAGTTACTCGAGGACTAGCGGTTACAATGAGCAGTTCTTC
CDR3aa: CASSYSRTSGYNEQFF

d_gene: .
abundance: few
v_gene: TRBV7-9
len: 17
j_gene: TRBJ2-5
CDR3nt: TGTGCCAGCAGCTTACGCCCAGGGGTGGTCTCCCAAGAGACCCAGTACTTC
CDR3aa: CASSLRPGVVSQETQYF

d_gene: TRBD1
abundance: .
v_gene: TRBV6-5
len: 15
j_gene: TRBJ2-2
CDR3nt: TGTGCCACTCCAAGGGGCAGGGGGCAAGCCGGGGAGCTGTTTTTT
CDR3aa: CATPRGRGQAGELFF

d_gene: .
abundance: .
v_gene: TRBV18
len: 13
j_gene: TRBJ1-1
CDR3nt: TGTGCCAGCTCAACGGCAGGGTACACTGAAGCTTTCTTT
CDR3aa: CASSTAGYTEAFF

d_gene: TRBD1
abundance: .
v_gene: TRBV7-9
len: 15
j_gene: TRBJ2-2
CDR3nt: TGTGCCAGCAGCTTAGTGGGACAGGCATCCGGGGAGCTGTTTTTT
CDR3aa: CASSLVGQASGELFF

d_gene: .
abundance: .
v_gene: TRBV5-6
len: 16
j_gene: TRBJ2-2
CDR3nt: TGTGCCAGCAGCTTGAGGGCAGGGAAGGATCCCGGGGAGCTGTTTTTT
CDR3aa: CASSLRAGKDPGELFF

d_gene: .
abundance: .
v_gene: TRBV5-4
len: 13
j_gene: TRBJ1-2
CDR3nt: TGTGCCAGCAGCTTGCAGGGGAAAGTTGGCTACACCTTC
CDR3aa: CASSLQGKVGYTF

d_gene: .
abundance: .
v_gene: TRBV18
len: 15
j_gene: TRBJ1-2
CDR3nt: TGTGCCAGCTCACCGCAGGCTGACAGTACCTATGGCTACACCTTC
CDR3aa: CASSPQADSTYGYTF

d_gene: TRBD1
abundance: .
v_gene: TRBV28
len: 16
j_gene: TRBJ1-2
CDR3nt: TGTGCCAGCACTCCTCTTTCCCTGACAGGGGTTAACGGCTACACCTTC
CDR3aa: CASTPLSLTGVNGYTF

d_gene: .
abundance: many
v_gene: TRBV7-8
len: 14
j_gene: TRBJ1-1
CDR3nt: TGTGCCAGCATCCAGACCGAGGGGAACACTGAAGCTTTCTTT
CDR3aa: CASIQTEGNTEAFF

d_gene: .
abundance: .
v_gene: TRBV11-2
len: 15
j_gene: TRBJ2-7
CDR3nt: TGTGCCAGCAGCCTTATGAGGGGACTCTCCTACGAGCAGTACTTC
CDR3aa: CASSLMRGLSYEQYF

d_gene: TRBD1
abundance: once
v_gene: TRBV5-1
len: 14
j_gene: TRBJ2-2
CDR3nt: TGCGCCAGCAGCACAGGGGGCCCCACCGGGGAGCTGTTTTTT
CDR3aa: CASSTGGPTGELFF

d_gene: .
abundance: once
v_gene: TRBV7-2
len: 16
j_gene: TRBJ1-1
CDR3nt: TGTGCCAGCAGCTTAATCGCCCAGGTGGTGAACACTGAAGCTTTCTTT
CDR3aa: CASSLIAQVVNTEAFF

d_gene: TRBD1
abundance: .
v_gene: TRBV7-2
len: 13
j_gene: TRBJ1-1
CDR3nt: TGTGCCAGCAGCGTCCAGGGGGGCACTGAAGCTTTCTTT
CDR3aa: CASSVQGGTEAFF

d_gene: TRBD2
abundance: .
v_gene: TRBV25-1
len: 16
j_gene: TRBJ2-5
CDR3nt: TGTGCCAGCAGTGAATCCGGCGGGGGGGCCCGGGAGACCCAGTACTTC
CDR3aa: CASSESGGGARETQYF